The T cell receptor (beta chain) under discussion was sequenced for a study of beta chain features in type 1 diabetes. Study-wide findings and caveats: Among all four CD4+ subsets, Type 1 diabetes patients had TCRB CDR3s that were moderately but significantly shorter.

V was trimmed by 5 bases and J by 4 bases, leaving 9 bases between them. Germline V gene data show CDR1 as SQVTM and CDR2 as ANQGSEA. The CDR3 has 12 amino acids. On average, the one heparinised blood draw given by each donor was about 120 mL. This clone has just a few counts. No antigen is known for it. All of the isolated RNA was reverse transcribed, so expressed TCRB transcripts were sequenced. The protocol was immunoSEQ multiplex PCR, while the TCRdb copy is restricted to in-frame clones and leaves out a portion. The sample lists under 950,000 clones, around a sixth occurring once. This clonotype was obtained from a woman under 30 in good health. The chain recombines TRBV29-1 with TRBJ1-3; D unclear. The specimen was naive CD4+ T cells from blood. The CDR3 sequence is CSVQVQGNTIYF. The CDR3 region has the DNA TGCAGCGTTCAAGTCCAAGGAAACACCATATATTTT. Combining the CDR3 with reference TRBV29-1 and TRBJ1-3 gives the whole variable domain SAVISQKPSRDICQRGTSLTIQCQVDSQVTMMFWYRQQPGQSLTLIATANQGSEATYESGFVIDKFPISRPNLTFSTLTVSNMSPEDSSIYLCSVQVQGNTIYFGEGSWLTVV.